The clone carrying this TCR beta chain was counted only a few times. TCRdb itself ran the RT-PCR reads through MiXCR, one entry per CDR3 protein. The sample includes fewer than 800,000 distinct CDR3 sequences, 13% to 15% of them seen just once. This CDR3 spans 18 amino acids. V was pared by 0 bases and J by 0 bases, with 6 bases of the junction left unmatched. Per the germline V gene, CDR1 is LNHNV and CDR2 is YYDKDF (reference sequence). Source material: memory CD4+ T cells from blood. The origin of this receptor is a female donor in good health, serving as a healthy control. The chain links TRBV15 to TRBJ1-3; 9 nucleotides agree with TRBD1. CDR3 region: CATSRDWGQGSSGNTIYF. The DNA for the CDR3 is TGTGCCACCAGCAGAGATTGGGGACAGGGTTCCTCTGGAAACACCATATATTTT.